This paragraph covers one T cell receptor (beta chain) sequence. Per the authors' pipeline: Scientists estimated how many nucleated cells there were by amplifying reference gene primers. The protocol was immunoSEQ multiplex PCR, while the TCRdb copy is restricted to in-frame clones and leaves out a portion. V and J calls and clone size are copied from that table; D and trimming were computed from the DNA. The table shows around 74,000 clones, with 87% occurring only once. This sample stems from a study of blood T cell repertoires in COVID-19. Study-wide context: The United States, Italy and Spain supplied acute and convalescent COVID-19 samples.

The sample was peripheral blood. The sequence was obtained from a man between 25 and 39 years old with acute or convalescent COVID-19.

The CDR3 DNA sequence: TGTGCCAGCAAAGAGCCCGGGACTAGTAAGTTCTACGAGCAGTACTTC. Translation gives CASKEPGTSKFYEQYF. V gene TRBV27 combines with J gene TRBJ2-7; 8 bases line up with TRBD2. Germline V lookup: CDR1 MNHEY, CDR2 SMNVEV (reference sequence). V shed 7 bases, J shed 3 bases, and the junction held 14 bases outside the gene matches. The CDR3 consists of 16 residues.